These T cell receptor beta chains were read from a single sample in a study of human T cells and chemical hapten exposure. Each CDR3 protein is one row after TCRdb ran MiXCR on the RACE reads. Altogether 150,000 to 200,000 distinct CDR3 sequences are present, almost 30% being singletons, with the ten largest covering less than 3.5%. The specimen comprised whole blood, sampled in connection with sensitization to the hapten diphenylcyclopropenone (DPC). The source of these receptors is a woman aged 25 to 39 with alopecia areata. Some clones in this sample may be carry-over from other donors' samples. The CDR3 runs from the conserved cysteine through the conserved F or W. Fields, in order: V gene, clone size, J gene, D gene, CDR3 protein, CDR3 DNA. The D gene is left open where the match is weak. Clone size is not always given. Where it is, it says once, few, many or a class for expanded clones.

V: TRBV3-1; size: .; J: TRBJ2-1; D: .; CDR3: CASSQVRRGLLDEQFF; DNA: TGTGCCAGCAGCCAAGTTCGGCGGGGGCTCTTGGATGAGCAGTTCTTC
V: TRBV6-1; size: few; J: TRBJ1-5; D: .; CDR3: CASSPQWNQPQHF; DNA: TGTGCCAGCAGTCCACAGTGGAATCAGCCCCAGCATTTT
V: TRBV29-1; size: few; J: TRBJ1-2; D: .; CDR3: CSVEDPYGNYGYTF; DNA: TGCAGCGTTGAAGATCCATACGGAAACTATGGCTACACCTTC
V: TRBV11-1; size: few; J: TRBJ2-2; D: TRBD1; CDR3: CASSPSGTGNTGELFF; DNA: TGTGCCAGCAGCCCTTCCGGGACAGGGAACACCGGGGAGCTGTTTTTT
V: TRBV4-3; size: few; J: TRBJ1-6; D: .; CDR3: CASSQNDSPLHF; DNA: TGCGCCAGCAGCCAAAATGACTCACCCCTCCACTTT
V: TRBV28; size: .; J: TRBJ2-3; D: .; CDR3: CASNGGARTDTQYF; DNA: TGTGCCAGCAATGGGGGGGCTAGAACAGATACGCAGTATTTT
V: TRBV2; size: .; J: TRBJ1-1; D: TRBD1; CDR3: CASRMDRGTEAFF; DNA: TGTGCCAGCAGGATGGACAGGGGGACTGAAGCTTTCTTT
V: TRBV2; size: .; J: TRBJ1-2; D: .; CDR3: CASSEGNYGYTF; DNA: TGTGCCAGCAGTGAGGGTAACTATGGCTACACCTTC
V: TRBV28; size: few; J: TRBJ1-1; D: .; CDR3: CASSLVPGMNTEAFF; DNA: TGTGCCAGCAGTTTAGTCCCAGGGATGAACACTGAAGCTTTCTTT
V: TRBV6-5; size: few; J: TRBJ1-1; D: .; CDR3: CASSLGPSNTEAFF; DNA: TGTGCCAGCAGTCTGGGTCCTTCGAACACTGAAGCTTTCTTT
V: TRBV13; size: few; J: TRBJ1-1; D: .; CDR3: CASSRNSVTEAFF; DNA: TGTGCCAGCAGCCGCAACTCGGTCACTGAAGCTTTCTTT
V: TRBV28; size: .; J: TRBJ1-2; D: .; CDR3: CASSYIGLNYGYTF; DNA: TGTGCCAGCAGTTACATCGGCCTTAACTATGGCTACACCTTC
V: TRBV6-2/TRBV6-3; size: .; J: TRBJ2-1; D: TRBD2; CDR3: CASSPIGSGRINEQFF; DNA: TGTGCCAGCAGCCCCATAGGGAGCGGGAGAATCAATGAGCAGTTCTTC
V: TRBV28; size: few; J: TRBJ1-1; D: .; CDR3: CASSVRGEAFF; DNA: TGTGCCAGCAGTGTACGGGGCGAAGCTTTCTTT
V: TRBV27; size: few; J: TRBJ1-6; D: .; CDR3: CASSLVTYNSPLHF; DNA: TGTGCCAGCAGTTTAGTAACCTATAATTCACCCCTCCACTTT
V: TRBV5-5; size: few; J: TRBJ2-7; D: TRBD1; CDR3: CASSLAGTGSYEQYF; DNA: TGTGCCAGCAGCTTGGCCGGGACAGGATCCTACGAGCAGTACTTC
V: TRBV11-2; size: .; J: TRBJ2-2; D: TRBD1; CDR3: CASRGQKNTGELFF; DNA: TGTGCCAGCCGGGGACAGAAGAACACCGGGGAGCTGTTTTTT
V: TRBV27; size: .; J: TRBJ2-1; D: TRBD2; CDR3: CASSLRLAGGGTYNEQFF; DNA: TGTGCCAGCAGTTTACGACTAGCGGGGGGGGGAACCTACAATGAGCAGTTCTTC
V: TRBV3-1; size: .; J: TRBJ1-2; D: .; CDR3: CASSQITGSYYGYTF; DNA: TGTGCCAGCAGCCAAATAACAGGGAGTTACTATGGCTACACCTTC
V: TRBV4-2; size: few; J: TRBJ2-1; D: .; CDR3: CASSQEQVTHEQFF; DNA: TGTGCCAGCAGCCAAGAACAGGTTACCCATGAGCAGTTCTTC
V: TRBV21-1; size: .; J: TRBJ1-4; D: .; CDR3: CASSKGALEKLFF; DNA: TGTGCCAGCAGCAAAGGGGCGTTGGAAAAACTGTTTTTT
V: TRBV4-3; size: .; J: TRBJ2-1; D: TRBD2; CDR3: CASSQDSTSGAYNEQFF; DNA: TGCGCCAGCAGCCAAGATTCGACTAGCGGGGCCTACAATGAGCAGTTCTTC
V: TRBV29-1; size: once; J: TRBJ2-1; D: TRBD2; CDR3: CSVEPSGRRQFF; DNA: TGCAGCGTTGAACCTAGCGGGAGGAGGCAGTTCTTC
V: TRBV15; size: few; J: TRBJ1-2; D: TRBD1; CDR3: CATSIRGTGGSYTF; DNA: TGTGCCACCAGCATTCGTGGGACAGGGGGATCTTACACCTTC
V: TRBV19; size: few; J: TRBJ1-4; D: .; CDR3: CASSIEQTATNEKLFF; DNA: TGTGCCAGTAGTATAGAACAGACCGCAACTAATGAAAAACTGTTTTTT
V: TRBV20-1; size: .; J: TRBJ2-7; D: .; CDR3: CSVRQSINGEQYF; DNA: TGCAGCGTCCGCCAGTCGATCAATGGGGAGCAGTACTTC
V: TRBV6-5; size: .; J: TRBJ1-1; D: .; CDR3: CASTVALNTEAFF; DNA: TGTGCCAGCACCGTGGCTCTAAACACTGAAGCTTTCTTT
V: TRBV11-3; size: .; J: TRBJ2-7; D: TRBD1; CDR3: CASRGDRDRVGEQYF; DNA: TGTGCCAGCAGGGGAGACCGGGACAGGGTTGGCGAGCAGTACTTC
V: TRBV28; size: .; J: TRBJ1-1; D: .; CDR3: CASSLGNWVNTEAFF; DNA: TGTGCCAGCAGTCTAGGGAATTGGGTGAACACTGAAGCTTTCTTT
V: TRBV28; size: few; J: TRBJ2-1; D: TRBD2; CDR3: CASRTSGRNEQFF; DNA: TGTGCCAGCAGAACTAGCGGGAGGAATGAGCAGTTCTTC
V: TRBV2; size: .; J: TRBJ2-1; D: TRBD1; CDR3: CASSAQDRVREQFF; DNA: TGTGCCAGCAGTGCTCAGGACAGGGTTCGGGAGCAGTTCTTC
V: TRBV5-1; size: many; J: TRBJ2-3; D: .; CDR3: CASSLLMGVADTQYF; DNA: TGCGCCAGCAGCTTGCTTATGGGAGTCGCAGATACGCAGTATTTT
V: TRBV7-8; size: .; J: TRBJ2-7; D: .; CDR3: CASSPAGIGSHEQYF; DNA: TGTGCCAGCAGCCCCGCAGGGATAGGGAGCCACGAGCAGTACTTC
V: TRBV4-2; size: .; J: TRBJ2-7; D: .; CDR3: CASSPHTGGSSYEQYF; DNA: TGTGCCAGCAGCCCACATACTGGAGGGTCCTCCTACGAGCAGTACTTC
V: TRBV7-9; size: .; J: TRBJ2-7; D: .; CDR3: CASSRIAYEQYF; DNA: TGTGCCAGCAGCCGAATCGCTTACGAGCAGTACTTC
V: TRBV20-1; size: .; J: TRBJ2-1; D: .; CDR3: CSAIVPPGHEQFF; DNA: TGCAGTGCTATAGTGCCCCCCGGGCATGAGCAGTTCTTC
V: TRBV28; size: .; J: TRBJ2-7; D: TRBD2; CDR3: CATRDTSGSYEQYF; DNA: TGTGCCACTAGGGATACTAGCGGCTCCTACGAGCAGTACTTC
V: TRBV7-9; size: .; J: TRBJ2-1; D: .; CDR3: CASSSPGTEHNEQFF; DNA: TGTGCCAGCAGTTCGCCCGGGACGGAACACAATGAGCAGTTCTTC
V: TRBV6-5; size: .; J: TRBJ1-3; D: .; CDR3: CASRKASGNTIYF; DNA: TGTGCCAGCAGGAAGGCCAGTGGAAACACCATATATTTT
V: TRBV29-1; size: .; J: TRBJ2-1; D: .; CDR3: CSVDAGGGYFNEQFF; DNA: TGCAGCGTGGATGCTGGGGGGGGCTATTTCAATGAGCAGTTCTTC
V: TRBV18; size: .; J: TRBJ2-3; D: TRBD2; CDR3: CASSPTTSGDTDTQYF; DNA: TGTGCCAGCTCACCAACGACTAGCGGGGACACAGATACGCAGTATTTT
V: TRBV7-8; size: few; J: TRBJ1-6; D: .; CDR3: CASSLARTGYNSPLHF; DNA: TGTGCCAGCAGCTTAGCGCGAACGGGATACAATTCACCCCTCCACTTT
V: TRBV6-2/TRBV6-3; size: few; J: TRBJ2-7; D: .; CDR3: CASSPPIPSGPSSYEQYF; DNA: TGTGCCAGCAGTCCTCCCATACCAAGCGGTCCGAGCTCCTACGAGCAGTACTTC
V: TRBV20-1; size: .; J: TRBJ1-1; D: .; CDR3: CSARSGATEAFF; DNA: TGCAGTGCTCGCTCAGGGGCCACTGAAGCTTTCTTT
V: TRBV28; size: few; J: TRBJ1-5; D: .; CDR3: CASSLPGQGSNQPQHF; DNA: TGTGCCAGCAGTTTACCTGGCCAGGGGAGCAATCAGCCCCAGCATTTT
V: TRBV4-1; size: few; J: TRBJ2-7; D: .; CDR3: CASSQALVISYEQYF; DNA: TGCGCCAGCAGCCAAGCATTGGTGATCTCCTACGAGCAGTACTTC
V: TRBV29-1; size: .; J: TRBJ1-5; D: .; CDR3: CSAPGELRRQPQHF; DNA: TGCAGCGCTCCCGGGGAGTTGAGACGTCAGCCCCAGCATTTT
V: TRBV28; size: .; J: TRBJ1-1; D: .; CDR3: CASSPTSSREAFF; DNA: TGTGCCAGCAGTCCGACGTCTTCCCGGGAAGCTTTCTTT
V: TRBV7-9; size: many; J: TRBJ1-3; D: .; CDR3: CASAVSGNTIYF; DNA: TGTGCCAGCGCAGTATCTGGAAACACCATATATTTT
V: TRBV7-2; size: few; J: TRBJ1-1; D: .; CDR3: CASRVGHGNTEAFF; DNA: TGTGCCAGCCGGGTTGGGCACGGAAACACTGAAGCTTTCTTT
V: TRBV28; size: many; J: TRBJ1-1; D: .; CDR3: CASLTWMNTEAFF; DNA: TGTGCCTCCCTCACCTGGATGAACACTGAAGCTTTCTTT
V: TRBV5-6; size: few; J: TRBJ2-1; D: TRBD2; CDR3: CASSSPGLAGEVNEQFF; DNA: TGTGCCAGCAGCTCGCCGGGACTAGCGGGAGAGGTCAATGAGCAGTTCTTC
V: TRBV9; size: .; J: TRBJ1-6; D: TRBD1; CDR3: CASSVGQGASPLHF; DNA: TGTGCCAGCAGCGTAGGACAGGGGGCTTCACCCCTCCACTTT
V: TRBV29-1; size: few; J: TRBJ1-4; D: .; CDR3: CSVGQANEKLFF; DNA: TGCAGCGTTGGGCAGGCTAATGAAAAACTGTTTTTT
V: TRBV7-9; size: many; J: TRBJ2-7; D: TRBD1; CDR3: CASSGPKGTGKGEQYF; DNA: TGTGCCAGCAGCGGTCCCAAGGGGACAGGGAAAGGAGAGCAGTACTTC
V: TRBV7-8; size: few; J: TRBJ2-7; D: .; CDR3: CASSLGLSGVGEQYF; DNA: TGTGCCAGCAGCTTAGGGTTGTCAGGTGTGGGGGAGCAGTACTTC
V: TRBV27; size: .; J: TRBJ2-5; D: .; CDR3: CASSRGPGTQYF; DNA: TGTGCCAGCAGTCGGGGCCCGGGGACCCAGTACTTC
V: TRBV28; size: .; J: TRBJ1-6; D: .; CDR3: CASRGSSYNSPLHF; DNA: TGTGCCAGCAGGGGTAGCTCCTATAATTCACCCCTCCACTTT
V: TRBV20-1; size: once; J: TRBJ1-2; D: .; CDR3: CSAVGLTVGYTF; DNA: TGCAGTGCCGTGGGACTGACTGTTGGCTACACCTTC